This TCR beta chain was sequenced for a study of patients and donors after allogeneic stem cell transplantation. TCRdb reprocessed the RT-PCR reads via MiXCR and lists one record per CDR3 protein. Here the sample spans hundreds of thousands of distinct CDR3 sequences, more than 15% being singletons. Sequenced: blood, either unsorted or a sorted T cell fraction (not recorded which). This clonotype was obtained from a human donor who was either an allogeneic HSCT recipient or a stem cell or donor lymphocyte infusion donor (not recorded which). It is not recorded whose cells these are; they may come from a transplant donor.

CDR3 protein: CSAPASGRSDEQFF. CDR3 DNA sequence: TGCAGTGCTCCGGCTAGCGGGAGGAGCGATGAGCAGTTCTTC. The chain uses TRBV20-1 and TRBJ2-1; 11 nucleotides line up with TRBD2. Looked up from germline, CDR1 is DFQATT and CDR2 is SNEGSKA (reference sequence). Trimming took 5 bases from V and 8 from J; bases not matched to a gene: 8. The CDR3 is 14 amino acids.